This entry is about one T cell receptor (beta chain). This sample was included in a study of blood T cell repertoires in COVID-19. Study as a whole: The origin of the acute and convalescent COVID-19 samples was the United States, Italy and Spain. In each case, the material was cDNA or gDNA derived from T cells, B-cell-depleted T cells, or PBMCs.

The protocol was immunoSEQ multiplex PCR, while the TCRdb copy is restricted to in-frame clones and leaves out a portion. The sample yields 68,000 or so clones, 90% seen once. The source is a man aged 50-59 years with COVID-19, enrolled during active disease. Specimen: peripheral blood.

In DNA, the CDR3 is TGTGCCAGCACCGCGGCGGGAGCTGGGACAGATACGCAGTATTTT. Encoded protein: CASTAAGAGTDTQYF. The V call is TRBV2, the J call TRBJ2-3; TRBD2 matches 7 bases. V shed 7 bases and J 3 bases; nucleotides not matched to a gene: 10. Germline CDR1 SNHLY, CDR2 FYNNEI. The CDR3 runs to 15 residues.